The clone carrying this T cell receptor (beta chain) was found a few times. The antigen is undetermined. The time point: newly diagnosed GD, antithyroid drugs for less than 3 months. PBMC-extracted RNA yielded the TCR library. With EDTA tubes as the receptacles, 7.5 to 9.5 milliliters of peripheral blood were drawn. CDR3-region Arm-PCR and iRepertoire HTBI primers produced the TCR beta libraries. Per the original data handling: The study identified 55 to 80 TRBV and some 13 TRBJ segments across samples. TCRdb itself ran the multiplex PCR reads through MiXCR, one entry per CDR3 protein. The authors' filters were not applied to this entry. The sample lists 200,000 to 250,000 distinct CDR3 sequences; about 17% were seen once. The sample originates from a study of regulatory T cells in long-lasting Graves disease. CDR3 length: 15 residues. Germline trimming cut 5 bases from V and 2 bases from J; bases unmatched to any gene: 8. The germline CDR1 and CDR2 sequences are SGDLS and YYNGEE.

The study's findings and limits: The work looked only at peripheral blood and did not look at thyroid tissue. The study found lower TCR diversity in persistent Graves' patients than in newly diagnosed ones.

The source of this sequence is a female donor with Graves disease. This sample comprised peripheral blood mononuclear cells (PBMCs), obtained at new diagnosis, from a patient treated with antithyroid drugs. The rearrangement joins TRBV9 to TRBJ2-7, with 9 bases fitting TRBD1. The CDR3 loop reads CASSISGQGPYEQYF. DNA of the CDR3: TGTGCCAGCAGTATATCGGGACAGGGTCCCTACGAGCAGTACTTC.